The 32 T cell receptor beta chains reported below all come from one sample, sequenced in a study of OX40 agonist ivuxolimab in advanced cancers. Assay used: immunoSEQ multiplex PCR; TCRdb lists only in-frame clones, some missing. Among 90,000 or so clones listed, more than 85% were seen once. The sample consisted of CD4+ or CD8+ T cells sorted from blood, taken in a trial of the OX40 agonist ivuxolimab. Receptors were obtained from an adult with an advanced solid tumor such as melanoma, head and neck, liver or kidney cancer.

V gene TRBV19 combines with J gene TRBJ2-1; 8 positions agree with TRBD1. With V trimmed by 6 bases and J by 4 bases, 5 bases remained unmatched. Germline CDR1 is LNHDA and CDR2 is SQIVND (reference sequence). The CDR3 is made up of 14 amino acids. CDR3 coding DNA: TGTGCCAGTAGGCCGACAGGGGTGTACAATGAGCAGTTCTTC. Protein: CASRPTGVYNEQFF.

The V and J genes are TRBV7-2 and TRBJ2-3; TRBD2 agrees at 8 bases. The trim removed 2 bases at V and 1 base at J, leaving 14 bases unmatched. Germline assignment: CDR1 SGHTA and CDR2 FQGNSA. The CDR3 length is 19 residues. The CDR3 DNA reads as TGTGCCAGCAGCTTATCAGCCCGGGAGGGCCGGTTTGGCACAGATACGCAGTATTTT. This gives the protein CASSLSAREGRFGTDTQYF.

The chain is built from TRBV4-1 and TRBJ2-1; TRBD2 aligns across 7 bases. CDR3 size: 13 residues. Losses at the gene ends were 1 base for V and 7 bases for J; bases not matched to a gene: 1. CDR1 is MGHRA, CDR2 YSYEKL, per germline. As DNA, the CDR3 is TGCGCCAGCAGCCAAGGAGCGGGGAATGAGCAGTTCTTC. Protein product: CASSQGAGNEQFF.

The genes are TRBV5-1 and TRBJ1-3, with D possibly being TRBD1 (5 bases). CDR1 is SGHRS, CDR2 YFSETQ, per germline. The CDR3 has 18 residues. V lost 0 bases, J lost 0 bases, and 16 bases lay in between. In DNA, the CDR3 is TGCGCCAGCAGCTTGGAGGGGAGAGACACTTACTCTGGAAACACCATATATTTT. As protein: CASSLEGRDTYSGNTIYF.

The V call is TRBV27, the J call TRBJ1-6; TRBD1 is a possible D gene (6 bases). The CDR3 is 20 amino acids. The V and J ends lost 7 bases and 4 bases respectively, with 29 bases between them. Germline V gene data show CDR1 as MNHEY and CDR2 as SMNVEV (reference sequence). CDR3: CASITHEQGTEEKYNSPLHF. As DNA, the CDR3 is TGTGCCAGCATTACGCACGAGCAGGGGACGGAAGAGAAGTATAATTCACCCCTCCACTTT.

The CDR3 nucleotides read TGTGCCAGTAGTATTGTCTGGGCAGGTGCCTCCTACGAGCAGTACTTC. It encodes CASSIVWAGASYEQYF. The V call is TRBV19, the J call TRBJ2-7; D gene uncertain. V was trimmed by 3 bases and J by 0 bases, leaving 15 bases between them. Germline V gene data show CDR1 as LNHDA and CDR2 as SQIVND (reference sequence). The CDR3 runs to 16 residues.

Written as DNA, the CDR3 is TGTGCCAGCAGCTTAGGCAGCGGGAGGGACAATGAGCAGTTCTTC. Protein: CASSLGSGRDNEQFF. The V call is TRBV7-3, the J call TRBJ2-1, with 10 nucleotides matching TRBD2. V gave up 2 bases and J gave up 5 bases; unmatched junction bases: 3. In germline, CDR1 is SGHTA, CDR2 FQGTGA. The CDR3 loop spans 15 amino acids.

The chain has TRBV2 and TRBJ2-3; 12 bases are shared with TRBD2. With 7 bases clipped from V and 2 bases from J, the junction kept 4 bases outside the gene matches. Germline V gene lookup returns CDR1 SNHLY and CDR2 FYNNEI. The CDR3 consists of 15 residues. Written as DNA, the CDR3 is TGTGCCAGCACTACTAGCGGGGGGCCCACAGATACGCAGTATTTT. This translates into CASTTSGGPTDTQYF.

This clone came up a few times. This rearrangement joins TRBV19 to TRBJ1-5; 8 nucleotides match TRBD1. The ends lost 3 bases at V and 6 bases at J; junction bases unmatched: 4. Germline V CDR1 and CDR2: LNHDA, SQIVND (reference sequence). There are 14 residues in the CDR3. CDR3 DNA sequence: TGTGCCAGTAGTATTTCAGGGGGCCTTCAGCCCCAGCATTTT. Translation: CASSISGGLQPQHF.

The chain is built from TRBV27 and TRBJ2-2; a possible D gene is TRBD2 (5 bases). This CDR3 comprises 15 residues. V lost 3 bases, J lost 7 bases, and 15 bases lay in between. Germline V CDR1 and CDR2: MNHEY, SMNVEV (reference sequence). CDR3 loop: CASSFSLASNGELFF. CDR3 DNA sequence: TGTGCCAGCAGTTTTAGTCTAGCCTCCAACGGGGAGCTGTTTTTT.

This CDR3 is CAISESGPDTQYF. As DNA, the CDR3 is TGTGCCATCAGTGAGTCGGGACCGGATACGCAGTATTTT. The chain recombines TRBV10-3 with TRBJ2-3; D assignment may be TRBD1 or TRBD2 (5 bases each). This CDR3 is 13 amino acids long. Germline V CDR1 and CDR2: ENHRY, SYGVKD. Trimming left V 0 bases short and J 6 bases short, with 7 bases between.

The CDR3 DNA follows: TGTGCCAGCAGTTTAGATGGGGGACCCTCTGGCAATGAGCAGTTCTTC. Protein product: CASSLDGGPSGNEQFF. The chain is built from TRBV27 and TRBJ2-1; the D gene could be TRBD1 or TRBD2 (5 bases each). The V gene lost 2 bases and the J gene lost 6 bases, with 17 bases spanning the gap. Germline CDR1 and CDR2: MNHEY and SMNVEV (reference sequence). The CDR3 runs to 16 residues.

On this clone: Other DNA sequences in the same sample also yield this CDR3. V and J are TRBV6-4 and TRBJ2-7; D remains ambiguous. This CDR3 is built from 11 residues. Looked up from germline, CDR1 is MRHNA and CDR2 is SNTAGT. Trimming shortened V by 3 bases and J by 4 bases, and 4 bases separated the two germline ends. The CDR3 reads CASSDGYEQYF. The DNA of the CDR3 is TGTGCCAGCAGTGATGGGTACGAGCAGTACTTC.

The genes are TRBV19 and TRBJ1-6; 7 positions agree with TRBD1. The CDR3 loop spans 15 amino acids. From germline, CDR1 is LNHDA and CDR2 SQIVND (reference sequence). Germline trimming cut 6 bases from V and 7 bases from J; bases unmatched to any gene: 9. In DNA, the CDR3 is TGTGCCAGTAGGACTGGACAGGACATGAATTCACCCCTCCACTTT. Its protein product is CASRTGQDMNSPLHF. Together with reference TRBV19 and TRBJ1-6, the CDR3 gives the full variable domain: DGGITQSPKYLFRKEGQNVTLSCEQNLNHDAMYWYRQDPGQGLRLIYYSQIVNDFQKGDIAEGYSVSREKKESFPLTVTSAQKNPTAFYLCASRTGQDMNSPLHFGNGTRLTVT.

This clone is a singleton in its sample. The V call is TRBV19, the J call TRBJ2-7, with a tentative D call TRBD2 (6 bases). The CDR3 runs 14 residues. V was pared by 5 bases and J by 3 bases, with 14 bases between. Germline V gene sequence: CDR1 LNHDA, CDR2 SQIVND (reference sequence). The CDR3 nucleotides read TGTGCCAGTAGTCCACCGGGACTCCTCTACGAGCAGTACTTC. It encodes CASSPPGLLYEQYF.

This rearrangement joins TRBV11-3 to TRBJ2-3; D perhaps matches TRBD2 (5 bases). The CDR3 totals 13 residues. The V and J ends lost 5 bases and 1 base respectively, with 7 bases between them. Per the germline V gene, CDR1 is SGHNT and CDR2 is YENEEA. In nucleotides, the CDR3 is TGTGCCAGCAGCGGAGGTGGCACAGATACGCAGTATTTT. This encodes CASSGGGTDTQYF.

The chain combines TRBV19 with TRBJ2-7; no reliable D call. Deletions cut 3 bases from V and 5 bases from J, with 14 bases between. Germline assignment: CDR1 LNHDA and CDR2 SQIVND (reference sequence). The CDR3 is 14 residues long. The CDR3, as DNA: TGTGCCAGTAGTATTGGTGGGTTGGTGGACGAGCAGTACTTC. It specifies CASSIGGLVDEQYF.

The CDR3 sequence: CAWNPQGNPPGYTF. The CDR3 region has the DNA TGTGCCTGGAACCCCCAGGGTAATCCACCTGGCTACACCTTC. This chain joins TRBV30 and TRBJ1-2; tentative D call: TRBD1 (5 bases). The V and J ends lost 4 bases and 7 bases respectively, with 19 bases between them. CDR1 is GTSNPN and CDR2 is SVGIG in the germline V gene (reference sequence). The CDR3 is 14 residues long. Combining the CDR3 with reference TRBV30 and TRBJ1-2 gives the whole variable domain SQTIHQWPATLVQPVGSPLSLECTVEGTSNPNLYWYRQAAGRGLQLLFYSVGIGQISSEVPQNLSASRPQDRQFILSSKKLLLSDSGFYLCAWNPQGNPPGYTFGSGTRLTVV.

The V gene is TRBV18, the J gene TRBJ1-1; D not certain. CDR1 and CDR2 (germline): KGHSH, LQKENI. This CDR3 comprises 15 residues. Trimming removed 5 bases at V and 4 bases at J, with 17 bases between. DNA of the CDR3: TGTGCCAGCTCATCGGGAACGGCGAGGGCCACTGAAGCTTTCTTT. Its protein is CASSSGTARATEAFF.

The V call is TRBV5-6, the J call TRBJ2-2; D is unclear. Germline-derived CDR1 and CDR2 are SGHDT and YYEEEE. The V end was cut by 4 bases, the J end by 1 base, with 11 bases between. The CDR3 contains 15 residues. The CDR3 bases are TGTGCCAGCAGCCCTGACTCTTTGAACACCGGGGAGCTGTTTTTT. This encodes CASSPDSLNTGELFF.

This clone was seen only once. The J gene is TRBJ2-7, the V gene TRBV7-3; 10 bases are a match to TRBD1. Looked up from germline, CDR1 is SGHTA and CDR2 is FQGTGA. This CDR3 region has 15 residues. V shed 1 base and J 3 bases; nucleotides not matched to a gene: 3. The CDR3 spells CASSLSGTGVYEQYF. In nucleotides, the CDR3 is TGTGCCAGCAGCTTAAGTGGGACAGGGGTCTACGAGCAGTACTTC.

This chain connects TRBV27 to TRBJ2-1; a possible D gene is TRBD2 (6 bases). The CDR3 covers 14 residues. In germline, CDR1 is MNHEY, CDR2 SMNVEV (reference sequence). The V end lost 2 bases, the J end lost 5 bases, and 10 bases lay between the germline ends. The CDR3 DNA is TGTGCCAGCAGTTTAACCCCGGGAGACAATGAGCAGTTCTTC. Its protein product is CASSLTPGDNEQFF.

The chain has TRBV29-1 and TRBJ2-7; D uncertain. Germline V CDR1 and CDR2: SQVTM, ANQGSEA. Trimming removed 2 bases from V and 3 bases from J, with 5 bases in between. The CDR3 runs 11 residues. The CDR3 DNA reads as TGCAGCGTTGAATGGAACTACGAGCAGTACTTC. It yields the protein CSVEWNYEQYF.

The rearrangement uses TRBV7-9 and TRBJ2-7, with 7 nucleotides matching TRBD1. Trimming at V came to 5 bases and at J to 0 bases, leaving 4 bases not matched to a gene. Germline CDR1 is SEHNR and CDR2 is FQNEAQ (reference sequence). This CDR3 has 14 amino acids. In DNA form, the CDR3 reads TGTGCCAGCAGCCCCGACAGGGACTCCTACGAGCAGTACTTC. It is translated as CASSPDRDSYEQYF.

The J gene is TRBJ2-2, the V gene TRBV6-5; D may match TRBD1 or TRBD2 (5 bases each). Germline loops: CDR1 MNHEY, CDR2 SVGAGI. The CDR3 totals 15 residues. Trimming left V 6 bases short and J 0 bases short, with 11 bases between. The CDR3 is CASRRGRTNTGELFF. CDR3 sequence (DNA): TGTGCCAGCAGACGGGGACGGACGAACACCGGGGAGCTGTTTTTT.

The V gene is TRBV19, the J gene TRBJ1-5; weak D call: TRBD1 (5 bases). Germline CDR1 LNHDA, CDR2 SQIVND (reference sequence). The CDR3 is 14 amino acids. Trimming removed 7 bases at V and 1 base at J, with 11 bases between. This chain's CDR3 is CASKGVMSNQPQHF. In DNA, the CDR3 is TGTGCCAGTAAAGGGGTAATGAGCAATCAGCCCCAGCATTTT.

The chain links TRBV9 to TRBJ2-3; 9 bases match TRBD2. The CDR3 covers 15 residues. Looked up from germline, CDR1 is SGDLS and CDR2 is YYNGEE. The V gene end was trimmed by 6 bases and the J gene end by 4 bases; junction bases not matched to a gene: 9. This CDR3 reads CASNFSQREADTQYF. The CDR3 DNA reads as TGTGCCAGCAACTTTTCTCAGCGGGAGGCAGATACGCAGTATTTT.

The V gene is TRBV11-2, the J gene TRBJ2-7, with TRBD2 matching over 7 bases. Unmatched junction bases numbered 10, after V lost 1 base and J lost 7 bases. The CDR3 runs 15 residues. Germline values: CDR1 SGHAT, CDR2 FQNNGV. This CDR3 is CASSLVTAGLVEQYF. CDR3 DNA sequence: TGTGCCAGCAGCTTAGTGACAGCGGGACTCGTAGAGCAGTACTTC.

The chain uses TRBV5-4 and TRBJ1-2; D remains unclear. Trimming stripped 0 bases from V and 4 bases from J, with 10 bases between. Germline V gene sequence: CDR1 SGHNT, CDR2 YYREEE (reference sequence). The CDR3 has 14 residues. The CDR3: CASSLVPDFYGYTF. The CDR3 DNA is TGTGCCAGCAGCTTGGTTCCGGACTTCTATGGCTACACCTTC.

The count of this clone is one. The chain uses TRBV27 and TRBJ2-3, with no clear D. Germline CDR1 and CDR2: MNHEY and SMNVEV (reference sequence). The CDR3 is 14 residues long. The ends were cut back, 3 bases at V and 2 bases at J, with 9 bases in the middle. The CDR3 nucleotides read TGTGCCAGCAGTTTTCAGGCACCCACAGATACGCAGTATTTT. It specifies CASSFQAPTDTQYF.

This sequence joins TRBV6-4 and TRBJ2-1, with 8 bases identical to TRBD1. Germline V gives CDR1 MRHNA, CDR2 SNTAGT. The CDR3 length is 13 residues. Trimming at V came to 6 bases and at J to 5 bases, leaving 3 bases not matched to a gene. CDR3 amino acids: CASRQGANNEQFF. Here the CDR3 DNA reads TGTGCCAGCAGGCAGGGGGCGAACAATGAGCAGTTCTTC.

This rearrangement joins TRBV15 to TRBJ2-7; D is perhaps TRBD1 or TRBD2 (6 bases each). Looked up from germline, CDR1 is LNHNV and CDR2 is YYDKDF (reference sequence). V dropped 0 bases and J dropped 1 base, with 13 bases sitting between them. This CDR3 has 16 amino acids. CDR3 nucleotides: TGTGCCACCAGCAGAGAAAGGGGGGTTAGGTCCTACGAGCAGTACTTC. Translating it yields CATSRERGVRSYEQYF.